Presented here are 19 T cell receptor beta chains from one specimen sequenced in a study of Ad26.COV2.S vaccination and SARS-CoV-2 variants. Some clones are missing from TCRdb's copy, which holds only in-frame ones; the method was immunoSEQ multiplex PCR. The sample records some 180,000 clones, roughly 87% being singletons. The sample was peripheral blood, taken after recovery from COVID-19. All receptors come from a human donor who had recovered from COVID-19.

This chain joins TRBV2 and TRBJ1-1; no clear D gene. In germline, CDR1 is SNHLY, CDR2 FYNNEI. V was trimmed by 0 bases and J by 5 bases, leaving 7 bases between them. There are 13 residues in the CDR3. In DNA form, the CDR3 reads TGTGCCAGCAGTGAAGCTATGGAGACTGAAGCTTTCTTT. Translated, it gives CASSEAMETEAFF.

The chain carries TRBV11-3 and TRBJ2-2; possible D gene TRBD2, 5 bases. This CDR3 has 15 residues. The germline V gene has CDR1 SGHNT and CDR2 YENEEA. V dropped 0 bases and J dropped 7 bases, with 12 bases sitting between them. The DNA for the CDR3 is TGTGCCAGCAGCTTAGACCCTACTAGGATCGGGGAGCTGTTTTTT. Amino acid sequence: CASSLDPTRIGELFF. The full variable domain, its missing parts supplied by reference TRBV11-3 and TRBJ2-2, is EAGVVQSPRYKIIEKKQPVAFWCNPISGHNTLYWYLQNLGQGPELLIRYENEEAVDDSQLPKDRFSAERLKGVDSTLKIQPAELGDSAVYLCASSLDPTRIGELFFGEGSRLTVL.

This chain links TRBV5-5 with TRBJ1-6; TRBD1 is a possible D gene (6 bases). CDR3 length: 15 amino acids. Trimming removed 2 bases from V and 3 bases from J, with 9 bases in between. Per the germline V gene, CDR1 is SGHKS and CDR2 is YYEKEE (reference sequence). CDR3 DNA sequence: TGTGCCAGCAGCTTACAGGGTGACTATAATTCACCCCTCCACTTT. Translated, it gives CASSLQGDYNSPLHF.

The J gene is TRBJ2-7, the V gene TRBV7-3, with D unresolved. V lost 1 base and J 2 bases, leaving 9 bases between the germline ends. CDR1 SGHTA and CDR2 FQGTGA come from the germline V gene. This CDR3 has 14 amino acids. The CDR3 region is CASSLISATYEQYF. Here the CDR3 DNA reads TGTGCCAGCAGCTTAATCAGCGCCACCTACGAGCAGTACTTC.

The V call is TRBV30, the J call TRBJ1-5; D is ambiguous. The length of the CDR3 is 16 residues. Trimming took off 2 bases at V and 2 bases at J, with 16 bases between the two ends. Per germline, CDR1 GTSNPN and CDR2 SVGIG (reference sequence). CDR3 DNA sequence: TGTGCCTGGAGTCCTGTACGGTGGCTTGGCAATCAGCCCCAGCATTTT. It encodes CAWSPVRWLGNQPQHF.

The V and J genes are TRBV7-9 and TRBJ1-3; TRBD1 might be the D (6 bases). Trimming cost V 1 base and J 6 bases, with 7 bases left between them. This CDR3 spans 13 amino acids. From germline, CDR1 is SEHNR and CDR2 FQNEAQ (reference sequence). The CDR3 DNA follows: TGTGCCAGCAGCTTAGACAGGGAAAACACCATATATTTT. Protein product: CASSLDRENTIYF.

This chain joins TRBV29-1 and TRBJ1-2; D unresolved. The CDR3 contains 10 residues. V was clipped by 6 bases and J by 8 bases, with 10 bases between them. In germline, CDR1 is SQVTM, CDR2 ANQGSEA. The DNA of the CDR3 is TGCAGCGTCATGGGAGGAGGCTACACCTTC. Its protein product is CSVMGGGYTF.

Written as DNA, the CDR3 is TGTGCCAGCAGTTTATCGAATGGGACCCCTGAAGCTTTCTTT. Translating it yields CASSLSNGTPEAFF. The V call is TRBV27, the J call TRBJ1-1; the D gene is possibly TRBD1 (5 bases). The CDR3 sequence is 14 residues long. The V gene's germline CDR1 is MNHEY and CDR2 SMNVEV (reference sequence). V lost 0 bases and J 6 bases, leaving 11 bases between the germline ends.

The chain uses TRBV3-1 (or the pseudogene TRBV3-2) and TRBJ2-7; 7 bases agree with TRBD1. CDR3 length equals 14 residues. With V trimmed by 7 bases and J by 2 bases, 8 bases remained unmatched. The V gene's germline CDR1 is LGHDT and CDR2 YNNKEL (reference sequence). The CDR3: CASTKTGIAYEQYF. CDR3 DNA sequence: TGTGCCAGCACCAAGACAGGGATCGCCTACGAGCAGTACTTC.

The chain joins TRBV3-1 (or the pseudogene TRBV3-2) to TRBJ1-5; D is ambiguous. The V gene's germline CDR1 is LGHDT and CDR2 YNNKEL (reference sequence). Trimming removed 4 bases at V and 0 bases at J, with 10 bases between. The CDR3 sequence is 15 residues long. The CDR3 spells CASSPRWDSNQPQHF. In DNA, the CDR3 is TGTGCCAGCAGCCCACGATGGGATAGCAATCAGCCCCAGCATTTT.

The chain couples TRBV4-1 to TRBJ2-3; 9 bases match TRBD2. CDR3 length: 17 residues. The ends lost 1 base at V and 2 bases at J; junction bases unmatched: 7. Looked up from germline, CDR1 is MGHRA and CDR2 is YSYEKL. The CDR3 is CASSQAPSGGFTDTQYF. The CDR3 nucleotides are TGCGCCAGCAGCCAAGCCCCAAGCGGGGGGTTCACAGATACGCAGTATTTT.

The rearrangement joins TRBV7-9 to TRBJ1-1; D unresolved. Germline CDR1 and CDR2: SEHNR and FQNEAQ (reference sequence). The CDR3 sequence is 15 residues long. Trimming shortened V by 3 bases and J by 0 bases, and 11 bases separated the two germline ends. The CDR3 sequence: CASSFDSGMNTEAFF. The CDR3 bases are TGTGCCAGCAGCTTTGACTCAGGAATGAACACTGAAGCTTTCTTT.

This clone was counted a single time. CDR3 region: CASSETIAGYTEAFF. CDR3 coding DNA: TGTGCCAGCAGTGAAACGATCGCAGGCTACACTGAAGCTTTCTTT. The rearrangement uses TRBV6-1 and TRBJ1-1; D gene uncertain. V dropped 2 bases and J dropped 3 bases, with 13 bases sitting between them. The CDR3 runs 15 residues. Germline CDR1 reads MNHNS; CDR2 reads SASEGT.

CDR3 sequence (DNA): TGTGCCAGCACTGGCGTATCCAGCGGGAGACAAGAGACCCAGTACTTC. Translating it yields CASTGVSSGRQETQYF. This chain links TRBV2 with TRBJ2-5; 8 nucleotides line up with TRBD2. This CDR3 is built from 16 residues. Germline values: CDR1 SNHLY, CDR2 FYNNEI. Germline trimming cut 7 bases from V and 2 bases from J; bases unmatched to any gene: 12.

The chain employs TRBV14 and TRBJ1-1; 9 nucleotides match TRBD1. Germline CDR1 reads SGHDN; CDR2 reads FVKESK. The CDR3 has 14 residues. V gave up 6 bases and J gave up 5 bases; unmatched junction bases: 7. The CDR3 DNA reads TGTGCCAGCAGACAAACAGGGGGCGAAACTGAAGCTTTCTTT. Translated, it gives CASRQTGGETEAFF.

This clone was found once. The CDR3 sequence is CASSPSGGVWGETQYF. CDR3 nucleotides: TGTGCCAGCAGCCCGAGCGGGGGGGTTTGGGGAGAGACCCAGTACTTC. The V and J genes are TRBV7-9 and TRBJ2-5, with 10 bases matching TRBD2. The germline CDR1 and CDR2 sequences are SEHNR and FQNEAQ (reference sequence). V lost 5 bases and J lost 4; bases outside the gene matches: 10. The CDR3 contains 16 residues.

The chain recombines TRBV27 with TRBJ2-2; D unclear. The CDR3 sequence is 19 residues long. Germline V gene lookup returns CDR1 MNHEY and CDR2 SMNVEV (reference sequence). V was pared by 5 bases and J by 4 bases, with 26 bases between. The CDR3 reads CASSLFRAGGRVGTGELFF. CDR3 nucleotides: TGTGCCAGCAGTCTCTTCCGGGCCGGTGGCCGTGTGGGCACCGGGGAGCTGTTTTTT.

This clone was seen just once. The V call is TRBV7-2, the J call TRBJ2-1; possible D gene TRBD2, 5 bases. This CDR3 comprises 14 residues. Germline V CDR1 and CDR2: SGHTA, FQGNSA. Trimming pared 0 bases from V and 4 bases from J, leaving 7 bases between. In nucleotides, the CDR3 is TGTGCCAGCAGCTTAGCCCGGGAATACAATGAGCAGTTCTTC. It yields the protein CASSLAREYNEQFF.

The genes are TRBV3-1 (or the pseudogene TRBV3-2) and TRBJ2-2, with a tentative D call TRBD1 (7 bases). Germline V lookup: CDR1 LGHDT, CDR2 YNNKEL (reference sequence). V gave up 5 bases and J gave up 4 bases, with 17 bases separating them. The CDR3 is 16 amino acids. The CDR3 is CASSSAGGPGTGELFF. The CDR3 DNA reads TGTGCCAGCAGCTCAGCAGGGGGGCCGGGCACCGGGGAGCTGTTTTTT.